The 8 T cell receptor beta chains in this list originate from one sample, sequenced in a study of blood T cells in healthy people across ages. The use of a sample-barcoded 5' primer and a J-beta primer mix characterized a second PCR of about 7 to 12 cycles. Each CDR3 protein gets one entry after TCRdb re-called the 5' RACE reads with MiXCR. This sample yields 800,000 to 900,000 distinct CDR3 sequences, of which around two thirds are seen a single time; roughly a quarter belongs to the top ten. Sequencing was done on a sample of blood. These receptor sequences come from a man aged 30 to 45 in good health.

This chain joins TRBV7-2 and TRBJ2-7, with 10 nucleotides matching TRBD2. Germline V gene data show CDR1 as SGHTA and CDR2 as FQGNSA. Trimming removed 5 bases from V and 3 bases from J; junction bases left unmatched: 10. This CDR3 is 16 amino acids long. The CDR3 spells CASSKPAGGPDYEQYF. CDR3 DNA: TGTGCCAGCAGCAAACCAGCGGGGGGGCCTGACTACGAGCAGTACTTC.

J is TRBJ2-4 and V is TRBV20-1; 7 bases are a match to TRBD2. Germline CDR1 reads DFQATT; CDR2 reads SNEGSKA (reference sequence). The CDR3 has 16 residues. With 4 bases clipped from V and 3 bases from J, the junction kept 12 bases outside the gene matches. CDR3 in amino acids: CSANNGGGWDKNIQYF. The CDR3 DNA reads TGCAGTGCTAACAATGGCGGGGGTTGGGACAAAAACATTCAGTACTTC.

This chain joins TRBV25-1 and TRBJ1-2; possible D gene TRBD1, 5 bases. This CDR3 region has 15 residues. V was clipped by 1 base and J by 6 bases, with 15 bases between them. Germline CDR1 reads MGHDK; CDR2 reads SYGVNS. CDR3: CASSESGTSWDGYTF. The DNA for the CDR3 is TGTGCCAGCAGTGAATCCGGGACCTCATGGGATGGCTACACCTTC.

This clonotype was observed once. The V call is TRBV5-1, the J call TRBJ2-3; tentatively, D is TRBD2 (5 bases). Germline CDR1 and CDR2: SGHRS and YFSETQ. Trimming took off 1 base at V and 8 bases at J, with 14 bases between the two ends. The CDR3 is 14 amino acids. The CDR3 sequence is CASSLNSREGTQYF. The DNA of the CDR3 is TGCGCCAGCAGCTTGAATTCCCGCGAGGGTACGCAGTATTTT.

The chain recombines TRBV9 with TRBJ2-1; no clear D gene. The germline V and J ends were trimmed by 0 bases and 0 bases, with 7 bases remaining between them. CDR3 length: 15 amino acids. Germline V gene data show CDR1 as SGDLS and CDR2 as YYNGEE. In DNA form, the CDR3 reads TGTGCCAGCAGCGTAGCCCCGAGCTCCTACAATGAGCAGTTCTTC. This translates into CASSVAPSSYNEQFF.

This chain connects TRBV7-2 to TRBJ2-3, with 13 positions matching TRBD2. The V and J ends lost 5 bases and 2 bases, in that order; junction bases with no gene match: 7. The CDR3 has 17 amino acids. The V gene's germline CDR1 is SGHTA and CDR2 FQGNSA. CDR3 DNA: TGTGCCAGCAGCCCAAGACTAGCGGGGGGCTACACAGATACGCAGTATTTT. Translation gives CASSPRLAGGYTDTQYF.

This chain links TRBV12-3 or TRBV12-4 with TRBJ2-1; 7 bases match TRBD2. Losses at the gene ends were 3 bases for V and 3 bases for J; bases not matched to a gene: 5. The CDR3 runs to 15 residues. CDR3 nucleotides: TGTGCCAGCAGTTTTGGGACTAATTACTACAATGAGCAGTTCTTC. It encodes CASSFGTNYYNEQFF.

CDR3 nucleotides: TGCAGTGCTATTACCTCCTATGGTCATAAATTTAACTCTGGGGCCAACGTCCTGACTTTC. Amino acid sequence: CSAITSYGHKFNSGANVLTF. V is TRBV20-1 and J is TRBJ2-6, with D hard to call. The CDR3 has 20 residues. Per the germline V gene, CDR1 is DFQATT and CDR2 is SNEGSKA (reference sequence). V gave up 4 bases and J gave up 0 bases, with 25 bases separating them.